The 14 T cell receptor beta chains below come from one sample, sequenced in a study of blood T cell repertoires in COVID-19. This table comes from immunoSEQ multiplex PCR, and its TCRdb copy is limited to in-frame clones, with some not included. The table records roughly 65,000 clones, roughly 80% of them present only once. The sequenced sample consisted of peripheral blood. The source of these receptors is a man in his 60s with acute or convalescent COVID-19.

This chain links TRBV9 with TRBJ1-2; D may be TRBD1 (6 bases). Per the germline V gene, CDR1 is SGDLS and CDR2 is YYNGEE. The CDR3 totals 13 residues. Deletions cut 5 bases from V and 4 bases from J, with 12 bases between. The CDR3 is CASSPGVAYGYTF. DNA for the CDR3: TGTGCCAGCAGTCCAGGGGTAGCCTATGGCTACACCTTC. The whole variable domain, remainder taken from reference TRBV9 and TRBJ1-2, is DSGVTQTPKHLITATGQRVTLRCSPRSGDLSVYWYQQSLDQGLQFLIQYYNGEERAKGNILERFSAQQFPDLHSELNLSSLELGDSALYFCASSPGVAYGYTFGSGTRLTVV.

The V and J genes are TRBV11-2 and TRBJ1-6; no definite D call. The CDR3 totals 16 residues. CDR1 is SGHAT, CDR2 FQNNGV, per germline. Trimming stripped 1 base from V and 0 bases from J, with 7 bases between. In DNA form, the CDR3 reads TGTGCCAGCAGCTTAGCCCCGAGCTCCTATAATTCACCCCTCCACTTT. Protein sequence: CASSLAPSSYNSPLHF.

In the case of this clone: The sample has other DNA sequences that encode this CDR3 too. CDR3 region: CASSLGQSYGYTF. CDR3 coding DNA: TGCGCCAGCAGCTTGGGACAGTCGTATGGCTACACCTTC. The chain recombines TRBV5-1 with TRBJ1-2; the D gene is possibly TRBD1 (5 bases). V lost 0 bases and J lost 5, with 8 bases in between. The germline CDR1 and CDR2 sequences are SGHRS and YFSETQ. The CDR3 covers 13 residues. The full variable domain, its missing parts supplied by reference TRBV5-1 and TRBJ1-2, is KAGVTQTPRYLIKTRGQQVTLSCSPISGHRSVSWYQQTPGQGLQFLFEYFSETQRNKGNFPGRFSGRQFSNSRSEMNVSTLELGDSALYLCASSLGQSYGYTFGSGTRLTVV.

This clone occurred once. The gene calls are TRBV6-5 and TRBJ2-7; 7 bases match TRBD1. From germline, CDR1 is MNHEY and CDR2 SVGAGI. With V trimmed by 6 bases and J by 3 bases, 2 bases remained unmatched. The length of the CDR3 is 12 residues. CDR3 bases: TGTGCCAGCAGACCAGGGGGCTACGAGCAGTACTTC. Residues: CASRPGGYEQYF.

The chain is built from TRBV7-2 and TRBJ2-5, with 7 bases aligning to TRBD1. The CDR3 contains 15 residues. V was pared by 4 bases and J by 4 bases, with 9 bases of the junction left unmatched. Per germline, CDR1 SGHTA and CDR2 FQGNSA. The CDR3 region has the DNA TGTGCCAGCAGCTCAGCAGGGGGTCAGGGAGAGACCCAGTACTTC. This gives the protein CASSSAGGQGETQYF.

J is TRBJ2-3 and V is TRBV30; maybe TRBD1 (6 bases). The CDR3 sequence is 16 residues long. V was pared by 0 bases and J by 2 bases, with 15 bases between. The germline gives CDR1 GTSNPN, CDR2 SVGIG (reference sequence). CDR3 in amino acids: CAWSVGGQTFTDTQYF. In nucleotides, the CDR3 is TGTGCCTGGAGTGTAGGGGGACAAACTTTCACAGATACGCAGTATTTT.

The chain links TRBV6-4 to TRBJ1-6, with D unclear. There are 13 residues in the CDR3. V was clipped by 6 bases and J by 0 bases, with 3 bases between them. Germline CDR1 is MRHNA and CDR2 is SNTAGT. The CDR3 protein is CASRSSYNSPLHF. DNA for the CDR3: TGTGCCAGCAGGAGCTCCTATAATTCACCCCTCCACTTT.

This sequence joins TRBV5-1 and TRBJ1-6; 8 bases align to TRBD1. Per germline, CDR1 SGHRS and CDR2 YFSETQ. The J segment lost 9 bases and the V segment lost 0 bases, leaving 5 bases of the junction unmatched. The CDR3 runs 15 residues. CDR3 region: CASSLGDRGGSPLHF. The CDR3 DNA reads as TGCGCCAGCAGCTTGGGAGACAGGGGAGGTTCACCCCTCCACTTT.

This clone has just a few counts. The rearrangement links TRBV6-6 to TRBJ1-4; 7 bases are shared with TRBD1. Losses at the gene ends were 6 bases for V and 8 bases for J; bases not matched to a gene: 15. Germline assignment: CDR1 MNHNY and CDR2 SVGAGI (reference sequence). The CDR3 runs 16 residues. CDR3 region: CASRPLRDSGREKLFF. The CDR3 coding sequence is TGTGCCAGCAGGCCGCTCCGGGACAGTGGCAGGGAAAAACTGTTTTTT.

CDR3 sequence (DNA): TGTGCCAGCAGCTTAGGGGACAGGGGAGAGACCCAGTACTTC. Translation: CASSLGDRGETQYF. The genes are TRBV13 and TRBJ2-5; 9 bases match TRBD1. The CDR3 has 14 residues. Germline values: CDR1 PRHDT, CDR2 FYEKMQ (reference sequence). J was trimmed by 4 bases and V by 0 bases; bases with no gene match: 0.

The gene calls are TRBV4-3 and TRBJ2-1; 9 bases align to TRBD2. Germline V CDR1 and CDR2: LGHNA, YSLEER. After removal of 3 bases from V and 6 bases from J, the junction contained 9 bases not matched to a gene. The CDR3 spans 16 residues. The CDR3 here is CASSQTRASGINEQFF. CDR3 DNA: TGCGCCAGCAGCCAGACCCGGGCTAGCGGGATCAATGAGCAGTTCTTC.

This chain connects TRBV6-2 or TRBV6-3 to TRBJ2-7, with TRBD2 as a possible D gene (6 bases). The ends were cut back, 0 bases at V and 2 bases at J, with 8 bases in the middle. This CDR3 region has 14 residues. Germline CDR1 reads MNHEY; CDR2 reads SVGEGT. The CDR3 DNA is TGTGCCAGCAGTTACTCGGAGGGACCCTACGAGCAGTACTTC. Encoded protein: CASSYSEGPYEQYF.

This chain uses TRBV20-1 with TRBJ2-7; D is possibly TRBD1 (5 bases). V was shortened by 2 bases and J by 6 bases, with 8 bases between the two germline ends. The CDR3 extends over 11 amino acids. CDR1 DFQATT and CDR2 SNEGSKA come from the germline V gene (reference sequence). CDR3 bases: TGCAGTGCTAGATTCAGGGTCGAGCAGTACTTC. Protein: CSARFRVEQYF.

This chain joins TRBV19 and TRBJ1-5; 7 bases fit TRBD1. There are 15 residues in the CDR3. The V and J ends lost 6 bases and 4 bases, in that order; junction bases with no gene match: 9. Germline V CDR1 and CDR2: LNHDA, SQIVND (reference sequence). The DNA for the CDR3 is TGTGCCAGTAGCAGCACCGGGACAGTGAATCAGCCCCAGCATTTT. Its protein product is CASSSTGTVNQPQHF.